Below, 9 T cell receptor beta chains from the same sample are listed, as sequenced in a study of blood T cells in healthy people across ages. Combining a sample-barcoded 5' primer with a J-beta primer mix, a second PCR ran for roughly 6 to 11 cycles. TCRdb re-called the 5' RACE reads through MiXCR, storing one row per CDR3 protein. This table has about 290,000 distinct CDR3 sequences, 25% to 30% appearing once. The sequenced sample consisted of blood. These receptors all come from a woman in her 70s in good health.

This clonotype was detected only a few times. The chain uses TRBV10-3 and TRBJ2-3; possibly TRBD1 for D (5 bases). The germline V gene has CDR1 ENHRY and CDR2 SYGVKD. The CDR3 sequence is 12 residues long. V lost 2 bases and J lost 5, with 5 bases in between. CDR3 coding DNA: TGTGCCATCAGTGAGCAGGGAGATACGCAGTATTTT. The encoded protein is CAISEQGDTQYF.

V and J are TRBV12-3 or TRBV12-4 and TRBJ1-2; TRBD1 agrees at 9 bases. This CDR3 is built from 15 residues. Trimming took 3 bases from V and 5 from J; bases not matched to a gene: 7. In DNA, the CDR3 is TGTGCCAGCAGTTTCTTGGGACAGGGAACTTATGGCTACACCTTC. Translation: CASSFLGQGTYGYTF.

This clonotype was seen more than once but under ten times. This chain uses TRBV28 with TRBJ2-6; perhaps D is TRBD1 or TRBD2 (5 bases each). V lost 4 bases and J lost 0, with 16 bases in between. The germline gives CDR1 MDHEN, CDR2 SYDVKM. The CDR3 runs 18 residues. The CDR3 DNA follows: TGTGCCAGCAGTTCACCTAGGGACGGCAGCTCTGGGGCCAACGTCCTGACTTTC. Its translation: CASSSPRDGSSGANVLTF.

In its sample, this clonotype was seen a few times. The chain links TRBV7-6 to TRBJ1-4, with D possibly matching TRBD1 (5 bases). V was trimmed by 1 base and J by 7 bases, leaving 16 bases between them. This CDR3 is 16 amino acids long. Germline V gene data show CDR1 as SGHVS and CDR2 as FNYEAQ. The CDR3 reads CASSLEVGGRGEKLFF. The CDR3, as DNA: TGTGCCAGCAGCTTAGAGGTCGGTGGTAGGGGTGAAAAACTGTTTTTT.

This clonotype was counted between two and nine times. The rearrangement joins TRBV28 to TRBJ1-5, with TRBD1 matching 10 bases. J gave up 1 base and V 2 bases, and 2 bases lay outside the gene matches. CDR3 length equals 16 residues. CDR1 and CDR2 from the germline V gene are MDHEN and SYDVKM. CDR3 sequence: CASSLRGQGSNQPQHF. CDR3 in DNA: TGTGCCAGCAGTTTAAGGGGACAGGGGAGCAATCAGCCCCAGCATTTT.

This clonotype came up once. The V call is TRBV28, the J call TRBJ2-7; 9 bases match TRBD1. The trim removed 2 bases at V and 2 bases at J, leaving 4 bases unmatched. The CDR3 has 15 residues. Germline lookup yields CDR1 MDHEN and CDR2 SYDVKM. CDR3 amino acids: CASSLEGDRAYEQYF. The CDR3 DNA sequence: TGTGCCAGCAGTTTAGAAGGGGACAGGGCCTACGAGCAGTACTTC.

This clonotype occurred a few times. The chain employs TRBV21-1 and TRBJ1-1; the table's TRBD1 call for D was not verified on the DNA. TRBV21-1 is described as a pseudogene. The CDR3 spans 15 residues. This CDR3 is CAGGPRRRRNTEAFF. The CDR3 nucleotides are TGTGCCGGGGGGCCAAGACGGAGGAGGAACACTGAAGCTTTCTTT.

The J gene is TRBJ2-6, the V gene TRBV29-1; D possibly corresponds to TRBD1 (6 bases). Germline V gives CDR1 SQVTM, CDR2 ANQGSEA. Trimming took off 5 bases at V and 0 bases at J, with 14 bases between the two ends. This CDR3 spans 16 amino acids. The CDR3 coding sequence is TGCAGCGTTAAAACAGGGATTAGCTCTGGGGCCAACGTCCTGACTTTC. Its translation: CSVKTGISSGANVLTF.

The V call is TRBV7-2, the J call TRBJ1-1; the D is unclear. Germline loops: CDR1 SGHTA, CDR2 FQGNSA. CDR3 length: 13 amino acids. V was clipped by 5 bases and J by 0 bases, with 7 bases between them. The CDR3 here is CASSNSVNTEAFF. As DNA, the CDR3 is TGTGCCAGCAGCAACTCGGTGAACACTGAAGCTTTCTTT.